This section outlines one TCR beta chain sequence together with its context. The antigen remains undetermined. The sample originates from a study of T-cell reconstitution after alpha-beta-depleted transplantation in children. Points from the study as a whole: It was newly produced T cells that mostly accounted for T-cell counts and diversity one year after transplant.

The V end was cut by 5 bases, the J end by 0 bases, with 14 bases between. The germline V gene has CDR1 ENHRY and CDR2 SYGVKD. The CDR3 length is 16 residues. The TCRbeta library was prepared with unique molecular identifiers. Via MiXCR, TCRdb re-called the PCR reads, giving one row per CDR3 protein. The sample has some 100,000 distinct CDR3 sequences; under 25% are singletons. The specimen comprised PBMCs, sampled before TCRalphabeta/CD19-depleted stem cell transplant. The sequence was collected from a boy aged 2-15 years with acute lymphoblastic leukemia, due to receive a stem cell transplant. V and J are TRBV10-3 and TRBJ2-1; weak D call: TRBD2 (7 bases). DNA of the CDR3: TGTGCCATCAGTATCGGGGGCGGGGGCTCCTACAATGAGCAGTTCTTC. The encoded protein is CAISIGGGGSYNEQFF.